Listed below are T cell receptor beta chains from one sample, sequenced in a study of blood T cell repertoires in COVID-19. Here immunoSEQ multiplex PCR was the method, and the copy in TCRdb shows in-frame clones only, minus some. The repertoire holds 120,000 or so clones, with approximately 90% as singletons. Source material: peripheral blood. The receptor set was obtained from a human donor in a cohort sampled during active COVID-19. The conserved cysteine and the conserved F or W are not part of the CDR3 here.

V: TRBV7-2
CDR3: ASSGRGSGSVSADTQY

V: TRBV27
CDR3: ASRGTGKHIQY

V: TRBV4-2
CDR3: ASSRVAETSYEQY

V: TRBV10-2
CDR3: ASSEYMNTEAF

V: TRBV6-1
CDR3: ASSEWATRDSGANVLT

V: TRBV21-1
CDR3: ASSKADRQV

V: TRBV10-2
CDR3: ASGGGGNYGYT

V: TRBV3-1/TRBV3-2
CDR3: ASSDEGLAGGDTQY

V: TRBV10-2
CDR3: ASSRTGSNGYT

V: TRBV4-1
CDR3: ASSQNPLESGETQY

V: TRBV7-9
CDR3: ASSFELGEQY

V: TRBV28
CDR3: ASRVANEAF

V: TRBV6-6
CDR3: ASRPASVGTEAF

V: TRBV9
CDR3: ASSVDTQQGYT

V: TRBV30
CDR3: AWRDEGATSYEQY

V: TRBV19
CDR3: ASSIAGQAPNQPQH

V: TRBV28
CDR3: ASSPTTGIGGETQY

V: TRBV5-1
CDR3: ASGINPGQGYEQY

V: TRBV6-5
CDR3: ASTGGGGTPGELF

V: TRBV4-1
CDR3: ASSQAYPPGTGGRGELF

V: TRBV7-9
CDR3: ASSLGVGAMADTQY

V: TRBV28
CDR3: ASSFTPGQVNEKLF

V: TRBV19
CDR3: ASSGGGSRRDTEAF

V: TRBV11-2
CDR3: ASSSTISGNTIY

V: TRBV5-6
CDR3: ASIRGGQGLNTEAF

V: TRBV5-4
CDR3: ASRDGALNTDTQY

V: TRBV5-1
CDR3: ASSLAEVQKADTQY

V: TRBV7-9
CDR3: ASSLGQVYGYT

V: TRBV5-4
CDR3: ASSSLSGRAYTDTQY

V: TRBV28
CDR3: ASSLAEGSYEQY

V: TRBV9
CDR3: ASSVASGYYEQY

V: TRBV4-1
CDR3: ASSQEMVAAGKLF

V: TRBV30
CDR3: AWIQRRGFGYT

V: TRBV4-2
CDR3: ASSQDPLLRNTEAF

V: TRBV19
CDR3: ASLPTGVSNTEAF

V: TRBV14
CDR3: ASSPAAGRLNGYT

V: TRBV2
CDR3: ASSLQGGGETQY